A single T cell receptor (beta chain) is shown here with its context. Its antigen remains unknown. Germline trimming cut 3 bases from V and 4 bases from J; bases unmatched to any gene: 4. CDR3 length equals 14 residues. Germline CDR1 reads MGHRA; CDR2 reads YSYEKL. The sample belongs to a study of PD-1 blockade in classical Hodgkin lymphoma. Each and every patient relapsed after autologous stem cell transplantation, and patients got differing brentuximab vedotin exposure. Findings and caveats of the study: Undefined causes, possibly disease activity or prior therapy, underlie the repertoire differences.

Sequencing used immunoSEQ multiplex PCR; TCRdb keeps in-frame clones, though not all of them. The sample holds around 99,000 clones, 75% to 85% seen once. The source is a human donor with classical Hodgkin lymphoma. The chain uses TRBV4-1 and TRBJ2-3; the match to TRBD2 covers 7 bases. This sample comprised peripheral blood mononuclear cells (PBMCs), obtained before the second cycle of nivolumab. The CDR3 nucleotides are TGCGCCAGCAGCCAGGCTAGCGGTGCAGATACGCAGTATTTT. Its protein is CASSQASGADTQYF.